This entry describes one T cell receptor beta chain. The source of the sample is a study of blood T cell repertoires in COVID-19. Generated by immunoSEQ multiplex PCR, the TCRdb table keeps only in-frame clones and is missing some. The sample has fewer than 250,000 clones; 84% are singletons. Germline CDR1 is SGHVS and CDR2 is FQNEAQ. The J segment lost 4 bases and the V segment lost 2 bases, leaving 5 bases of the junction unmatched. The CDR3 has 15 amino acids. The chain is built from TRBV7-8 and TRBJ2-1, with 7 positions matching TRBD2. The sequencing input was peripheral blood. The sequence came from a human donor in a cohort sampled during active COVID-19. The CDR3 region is CASSLRWGGYNEQFF. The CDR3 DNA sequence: TGTGCCAGCAGCTTAAGGTGGGGGGGATACAATGAGCAGTTCTTC.